There are many counts of the clone carrying this T cell receptor (beta chain). Its antigen is unidentified. Libraries of TCR beta came from iRepertoire HTBI primers plus Arm-PCR of CDR3 regions. Original data processing: Samples revealed roughly 62 TRBV and 14 TRBJ segments. TCRdb reprocessed the multiplex PCR reads via MiXCR and lists one record per CDR3 protein. The V and J calls follow TCRdb's processing rather than the paper's. The sample lists roughly 510,000 distinct CDR3 sequences, about 16% occurring once. The record originates from a study of regulatory T cells in long-lasting Graves disease. The CDR3 spans 15 residues. V shed 4 bases, J shed 4 bases, and the junction held 4 bases outside the gene matches. Germline values: CDR1 LGHNT, CDR2 FRNRAP. Whole-study findings and limits: Public clonotype sharing was higher in persistent than newly diagnosed patients.

The time point here: newly diagnosed GD, antithyroid drugs for less than 3 months. The TCR library was made from RNA extracted from PBMCs. These sequences were also reported in another study, on T cells in Graves' hyperthyroidism and ophthalmopathy. That paper states: Blood also showed most of the thyroid clonotypes that were expanded above 0.001. Model output signaled ophthalmopathy a median around 6.9 months ahead of onset.

The V gene is TRBV12-5, the J gene TRBJ2-1, with TRBD2 identical over 10 bases. This clonotype was sampled from a man aged 18 to 35 with Graves disease. This material consisted of peripheral blood mononuclear cells (PBMCs), taken at new diagnosis, from a patient treated with antithyroid drugs. DNA of the CDR3: TGTGCTAGTGGTTCGAGCGGGAGGGCATACAATGAGCAGTTCTTC. Translating gives CASGSSGRAYNEQFF.